This T cell receptor beta chain was sequenced in a study of shared clonotypes between healthy human individuals (dated by TCRdb to about 2020). Concerning the study at large: Two women and a few men aged 18 to 49 years were included in the cohort. Blood TCR repertoires of five healthy adults were deeply sequenced to estimate repertoire size and the extent of clonotype sharing between individuals. For each donor, three plates each were used for CD4 naive and CD4 memory, two plates were used for CD8 naive, and one plate was used for CD8 memory. Leukapheresis yielded between about 0.9 and 9 billion PBMCs per donor. Different laboratories and diverse techniques were used to prepare libraries and sequence TCR repertoires, to increase sequencing depth and limit assay-specific biases.

On this clone itself: Its antigen is still unknown. Base-call qualities are not available, and no considerably larger clone is one nucleotide away.

Using the deep immunoSEQ assay, multiplex PCR amplified TCR CDR3 regions from genomic DNA. Genomic DNA extracted from each cell subset was distributed evenly over all wells of several immunoSEQ 96-well plates, and each plate served as one replicate. For sorted subsets, each replicate PCR was loaded with roughly 190 ng genomic DNA, equivalent to roughly 30,000 T cell genomes. Purified libraries were measured with a Qubit 3.0 fluorometer, size-checked on a Bioanalyzer 2100, and measured again with the KAPA Library Quantification kit. Every immunoSEQ 96-well plate was sequenced on a separate single-read 150-cycle Illumina NextSeq 550 flow cell. In the original analysis: Because the immunoSEQ output included only junctional sequences and no quality scores, the filtering could not be the same as the filtering used for full-length reads. To assign V/J genes and CDR3, sequences were annotated against IMGT germline references using PyIR, a Python wrapper for IgBLAST v1.9. Reads were filtered out if the reads had weak V/J assignments (E-value above 1e-6), no CDR3, stop codons, out-of-frame junctions, or ambiguous translated residues. V3J clonotypes were defined as sequences sharing the same inferred V gene, J gene, and CDR3 amino acid sequence. To compute the percentage overlap between repertoires, the number of shared unique clonotypes was divided by the size of the smaller repertoire. Richness of each repertoire was evaluated using RTK rarefaction, the Chao1 estimator, and Recon v2.1 estimates of unobserved clonotypes. For all TCRbeta clonotypes obtained by the gDNA method from a handful of donors, generation probabilities were computed with OLGA. In its TCRdb copy, this immuneACCESS table keeps in-frame sequences only and misses some clones. Where compared with another copy, unresolved V genes explain less than half of these, and the others have no known cause. The DNA was the basis for D and trimming; V, J and clone size are from that table. The sample profile shows millions of clones; approximately 94% of them were found once. Jointly, the top ten make up 1.7% of the sample.

V is clipped by 9 bases and J by 2 bases, and the sequence between their germline boundaries is 10 bases long. From the germline V gene, CDR1 is SNHLY and CDR2 is FYNNEI. The CDR3 contains 12 residues, cysteine and phenylalanine counted. The CDR3 DNA has 36 bases and is translated from base 1. The paper as a whole reports these results and caveats: Naive subsets generally had larger estimated clonotype richness than memory subsets. Even with the large sequencing depth, rarefaction of the sorted-subset datasets indicated that sequencing was incomplete. Compared with non-shared clonotypes, clonotypes shared by all four sorted-subset donors had higher generation probabilities. Across a handful of donors, approximately 5% of naive CD4, approximately 3.5% of naive CD8, about 2.3% of memory CD4, and approximately 0.4% of memory CD8 clonotypes were shared. Sampling was restricted to blood, and TCR repertoires in tissue are likely to differ from TCR repertoires in blood. The genetic and exposure-history diversity represented was limited by the small number of donors. Based on pairwise subsampling, the degree of clonotype sharing among donors was expected to be affected by sequencing depth.

CD8 naive samples were CD45RO-negative cells positively selected for CCR7, giving a CD45RA+CCR7+ population that excluded TemRA cells. Healthy HIV-negative adults with no recently reported acute infections or vaccinations were included as donors. Every donor was a Caucasian adult living in Nashville, Tennessee, USA. After blood collection by leukapheresis, PBMCs were isolated using Ficoll-Histopaque density gradient centrifugation and then cryopreserved in the vapor phase of liquid nitrogen. Analytical flow cytometry was used to check the purity and quantity of every magnetically sorted T cell population. Genomic DNA was isolated from every sorted fraction and measured by UV absorbance on a Nanodrop 2000c.

The chain links TRBV2 with TRBJ1-2; no D gene call is confident. Sample: naive CD8+ T cells from PBMCs. Per the publication, the cell subset or site label means: CD45RA+CCR7+. The clonotype originates from a young man in good health. Some clones in this sample may be carry-over from other donors' samples. The CDR3 protein sequence reads: CARDGSNYGYTF. The nucleotide sequence reads TGTGCCAGGGACGGATCGAACTATGGCTACACCTTC. The variable domain in full, with residues beyond the CDR3 obtained from the reference TRBV2 and TRBJ1-2 genes, is EPEVTQTPSHQVTQMGQEVILRCVPISNHLYFYWYRQILGQKVEFLVSFYNNEISEKSEIFDDQFSVERPDGSNFTLKIRSTKLEDSAMYFCARDGSNYGYTFGSGTRLTVV.